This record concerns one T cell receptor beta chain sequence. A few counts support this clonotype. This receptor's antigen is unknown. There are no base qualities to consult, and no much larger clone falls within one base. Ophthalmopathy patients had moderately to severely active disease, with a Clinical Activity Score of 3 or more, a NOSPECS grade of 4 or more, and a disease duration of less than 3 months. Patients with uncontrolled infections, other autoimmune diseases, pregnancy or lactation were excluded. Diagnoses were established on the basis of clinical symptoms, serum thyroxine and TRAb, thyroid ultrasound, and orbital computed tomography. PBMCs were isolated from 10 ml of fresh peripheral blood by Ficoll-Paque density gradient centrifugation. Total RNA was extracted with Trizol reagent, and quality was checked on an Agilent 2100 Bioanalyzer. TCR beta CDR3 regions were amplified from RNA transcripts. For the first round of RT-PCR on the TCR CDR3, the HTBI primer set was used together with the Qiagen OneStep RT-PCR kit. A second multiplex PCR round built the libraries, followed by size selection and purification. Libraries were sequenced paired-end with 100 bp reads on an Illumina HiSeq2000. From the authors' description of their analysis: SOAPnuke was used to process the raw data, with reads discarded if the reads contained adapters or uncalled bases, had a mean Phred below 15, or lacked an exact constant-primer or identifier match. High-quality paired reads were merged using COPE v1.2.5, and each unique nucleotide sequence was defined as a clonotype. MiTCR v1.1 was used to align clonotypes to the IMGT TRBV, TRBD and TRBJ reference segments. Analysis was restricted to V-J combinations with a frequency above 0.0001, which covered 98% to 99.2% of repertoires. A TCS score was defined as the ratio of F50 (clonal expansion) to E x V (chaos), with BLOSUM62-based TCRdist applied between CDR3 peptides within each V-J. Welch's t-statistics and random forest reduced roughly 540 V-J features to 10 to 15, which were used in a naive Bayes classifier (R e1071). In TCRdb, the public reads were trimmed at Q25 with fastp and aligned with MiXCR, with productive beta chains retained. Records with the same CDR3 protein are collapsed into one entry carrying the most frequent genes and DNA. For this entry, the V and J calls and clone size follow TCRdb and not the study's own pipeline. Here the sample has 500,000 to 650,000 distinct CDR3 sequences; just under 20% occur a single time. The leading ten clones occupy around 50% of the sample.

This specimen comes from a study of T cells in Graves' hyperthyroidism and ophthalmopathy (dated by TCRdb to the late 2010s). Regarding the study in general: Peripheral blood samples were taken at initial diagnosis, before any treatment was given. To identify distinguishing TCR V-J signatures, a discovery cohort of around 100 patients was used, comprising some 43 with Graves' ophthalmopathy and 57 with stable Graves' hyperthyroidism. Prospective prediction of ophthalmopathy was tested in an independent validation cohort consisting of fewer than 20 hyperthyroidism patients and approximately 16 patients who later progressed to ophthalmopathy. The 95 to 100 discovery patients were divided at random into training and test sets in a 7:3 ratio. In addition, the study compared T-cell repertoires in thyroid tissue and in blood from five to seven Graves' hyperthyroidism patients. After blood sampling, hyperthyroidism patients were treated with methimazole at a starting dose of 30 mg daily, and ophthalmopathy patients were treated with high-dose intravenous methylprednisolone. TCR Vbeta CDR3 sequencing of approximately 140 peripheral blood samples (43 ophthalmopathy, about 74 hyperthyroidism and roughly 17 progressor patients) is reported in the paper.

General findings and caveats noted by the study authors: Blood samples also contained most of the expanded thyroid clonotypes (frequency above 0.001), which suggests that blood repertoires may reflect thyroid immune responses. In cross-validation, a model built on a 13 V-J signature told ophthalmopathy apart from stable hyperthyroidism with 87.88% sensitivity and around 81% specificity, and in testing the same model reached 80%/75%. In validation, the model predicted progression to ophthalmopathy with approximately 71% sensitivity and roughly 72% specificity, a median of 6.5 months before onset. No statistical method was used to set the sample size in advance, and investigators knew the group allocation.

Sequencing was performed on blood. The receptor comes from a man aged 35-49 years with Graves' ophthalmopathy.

The CDR3 reads CASSVRGDRGYTF. The bases read TGTGCCAGCAGTGTTCGGGGGGATCGTGGCTACACCTTC. The chain is assembled from TRBV6-1 and TRBJ1-2, and perhaps TRBD1 as D gene, on 5 matching bases. Reading from cysteine to phenylalanine, the CDR3 counts 13 amino acids. Only CDR3 DNA remains: 39 bases, in frame from the first base. Taken from the germline V gene, the CDR1 and CDR2 loops are MNHNS and SASEGT. V was cut back by 4 bases and J by 7 bases, leaving a gap of 13 bases between them.